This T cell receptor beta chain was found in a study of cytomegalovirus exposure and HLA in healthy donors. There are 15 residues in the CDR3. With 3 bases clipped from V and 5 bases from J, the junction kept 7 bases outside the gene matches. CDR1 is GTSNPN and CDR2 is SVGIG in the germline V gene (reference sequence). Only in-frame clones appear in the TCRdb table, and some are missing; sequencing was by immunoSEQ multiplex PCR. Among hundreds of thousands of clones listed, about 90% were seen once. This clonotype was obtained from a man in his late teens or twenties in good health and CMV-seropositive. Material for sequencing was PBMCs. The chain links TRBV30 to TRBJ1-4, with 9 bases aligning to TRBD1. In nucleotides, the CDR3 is TGTGCCTGGAGCGCCAAGACAGGGGGGAATGAAAAACTGTTTTTT. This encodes CAWSAKTGGNEKLFF.